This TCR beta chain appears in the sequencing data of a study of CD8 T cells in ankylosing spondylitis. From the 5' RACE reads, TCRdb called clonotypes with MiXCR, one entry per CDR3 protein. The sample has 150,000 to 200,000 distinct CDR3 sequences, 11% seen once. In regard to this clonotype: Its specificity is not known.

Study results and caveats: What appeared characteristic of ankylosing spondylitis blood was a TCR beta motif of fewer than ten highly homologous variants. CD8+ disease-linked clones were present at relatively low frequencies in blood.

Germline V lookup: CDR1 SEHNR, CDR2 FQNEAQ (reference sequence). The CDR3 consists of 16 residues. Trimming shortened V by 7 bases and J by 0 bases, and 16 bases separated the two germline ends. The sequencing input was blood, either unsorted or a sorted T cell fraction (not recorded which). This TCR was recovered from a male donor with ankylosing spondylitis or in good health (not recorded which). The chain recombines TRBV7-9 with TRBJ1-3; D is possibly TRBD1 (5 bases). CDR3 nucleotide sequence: TGTGCCAGCATCTGGGGCACCTTGTACTCTGGAAACACCATATATTTT. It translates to CASIWGTLYSGNTIYF.